These T cell receptor beta chains were read from a single sample in a study of blood T cells in healthy people across ages. MiXCR, applied by TCRdb to the 5' RACE reads, yields one record per CDR3 protein. The sample lists 550,000 to 800,000 distinct CDR3 sequences, roughly 32% occurring once. Sequenced sample: blood. All receptors come from a woman over 75 in good health. Both conserved end residues are part of each CDR3. D genes are given only for firm matches. Clone size is stated in some rows and not others, as once, few, many or a class when expanded.

clone size: many
D gene: TRBD2
V gene: TRBV5-5
J gene: TRBJ2-1
CDR3 DNA: TGTGCCAGCAGCCAGACTAGCGGGGGGAGCTCCTACAATGAGCAGTTCTTC
CDR3 protein: CASSQTSGGSSYNEQFF

clone size: many
D gene: TRBD2
V gene: TRBV19
J gene: TRBJ2-1
CDR3 DNA: TGTGCCAGTAGTATGATGGCGGGGGGGTACAATGAGCAGTTCTTC
CDR3 protein: CASSMMAGGYNEQFF

clone size: many
D gene: TRBD1
V gene: TRBV4-2
J gene: TRBJ2-5
CDR3 DNA: TGTGCCAGCAGCCTAGGAACAGGGGGCGGGGAAGAGACCCAGTACTTC
CDR3 protein: CASSLGTGGGEETQYF

clone size: many
D gene: NA
V gene: TRBV9
J gene: TRBJ2-7
CDR3 DNA: TGTGCCAGCAGCGTAGCCGCGACGGACTCCTACGAGCAGTACTTC
CDR3 protein: CASSVAATDSYEQYF

clone size: many
D gene: NA
V gene: TRBV7-3
J gene: TRBJ2-1
CDR3 DNA: TGTGCCAGCGGTTCGGGTACCTACAATGAGCAGTTCTTC
CDR3 protein: CASGSGTYNEQFF

clone size: many
D gene: NA
V gene: TRBV7-2
J gene: TRBJ2-7
CDR3 DNA: TGTGCCAGCAGCTTAGGGGTGACGGTGACCTACGAGCAGTACTTC
CDR3 protein: CASSLGVTVTYEQYF

clone size: many
D gene: NA
V gene: TRBV28
J gene: TRBJ2-7
CDR3 DNA: TGTGCCAGCAGTTTAGGGAGCCGGGTCCCCTACGAGCAGTACTTC
CDR3 protein: CASSLGSRVPYEQYF

clone size: NA
D gene: NA
V gene: TRBV7-2
J gene: TRBJ2-4
CDR3 DNA: TGTGCCAGCAGCCCCGGAAACATTCAGTACTTC
CDR3 protein: CASSPGNIQYF

clone size: many
D gene: TRBD1
V gene: TRBV4-2
J gene: TRBJ1-5
CDR3 DNA: TGTGCCAGCAGCCAAGTGGCAGGGGGGCCCAATCAGCCCCAGCATTTT
CDR3 protein: CASSQVAGGPNQPQHF

clone size: many
D gene: NA
V gene: TRBV4-3
J gene: TRBJ2-4
CDR3 DNA: TGCGCCAGCAGCCAAGGACAAGGCTTCGCCAAAAACATTCAGTACTTC
CDR3 protein: CASSQGQGFAKNIQYF

clone size: few
D gene: TRBD2
V gene: TRBV28
J gene: TRBJ2-1
CDR3 DNA: TGTGCCAGCACCCCAGCCAGCGGGGCCGATGAGCAGTTCTTC
CDR3 protein: CASTPASGADEQFF

clone size: once
D gene: TRBD2
V gene: TRBV20-1
J gene: TRBJ2-5
CDR3 DNA: TGCAGTGCTAGAGTTGGTAGCGGGGGAGAGCAGTACTTC
CDR3 protein: CSARVGSGGEQYF

clone size: few
D gene: TRBD2
V gene: TRBV7-3
J gene: TRBJ2-2
CDR3 DNA: TGTGCCAGCAGCCGGGTCCCAGCGGGGGCCCCCTTCACCGGGGAGCTGTTTTTT
CDR3 protein: CASSRVPAGAPFTGELFF

clone size: many
D gene: NA
V gene: TRBV29-1
J gene: TRBJ2-1
CDR3 DNA: TGCAGCGTTGAACGGGGCTTATCTTCGAGCTCCTACAATGAGCAGTTCTTC
CDR3 protein: CSVERGLSSSSYNEQFF

clone size: NA
D gene: NA
V gene: TRBV19
J gene: TRBJ2-7
CDR3 DNA: TGTGCCAGTGCCAAGGACGGGAGCTCCTACGAGCAGTACTTC
CDR3 protein: CASAKDGSSYEQYF

clone size: NA
D gene: TRBD1
V gene: TRBV27
J gene: TRBJ1-1
CDR3 DNA: TGTGCCAGCTGGGGGACAGTCGGCACTGAAGCTTTCTTT
CDR3 protein: CASWGTVGTEAFF

clone size: NA
D gene: NA
V gene: TRBV6-5
J gene: TRBJ2-7
CDR3 DNA: TGTGCCAGCAGTGCTACCGACAGTTCCTCCTACGAGCAGTACTTC
CDR3 protein: CASSATDSSSYEQYF

clone size: NA
D gene: NA
V gene: TRBV18
J gene: TRBJ2-7
CDR3 DNA: TGTGCCAGCTCACCCCGAGAAGAGCAGTACTTC
CDR3 protein: CASSPREEQYF

clone size: NA
D gene: NA
V gene: TRBV13
J gene: TRBJ2-1
CDR3 DNA: TGTGCCAGCAGCCATAGCGGAGGTTACAATGAGCAGTTCTTC
CDR3 protein: CASSHSGGYNEQFF

clone size: many
D gene: NA
V gene: TRBV20-1
J gene: TRBJ2-1
CDR3 DNA: TGCAGTGCTACAGAGATCGATGAGCAGTTCTTC
CDR3 protein: CSATEIDEQFF

clone size: NA
D gene: NA
V gene: TRBV7-2
J gene: TRBJ1-5
CDR3 DNA: TGTGCCAGCAGCTACCACAGGAATCAGCCCCAGCATTTT
CDR3 protein: CASSYHRNQPQHF

clone size: NA
D gene: NA
V gene: TRBV18
J gene: TRBJ2-2
CDR3 DNA: TGTGCCAGCCCGATCAGTGGCACCGGGGAGCTGTTTTTT
CDR3 protein: CASPISGTGELFF

clone size: many
D gene: TRBD1
V gene: TRBV4-1
J gene: TRBJ1-2
CDR3 DNA: TGCGCCAGCAGCAAAGGACAGGGGTCTGGCTACACCTTC
CDR3 protein: CASSKGQGSGYTF

clone size: few
D gene: TRBD2
V gene: TRBV7-8
J gene: TRBJ2-7
CDR3 DNA: TGTGCCAGCAGCTCCCTCGGGAGGGACTACGAGCAGTACTTC
CDR3 protein: CASSSLGRDYEQYF

clone size: many
D gene: TRBD1
V gene: TRBV9
J gene: TRBJ1-2
CDR3 DNA: TGTGCCAGCAGCGTAGACCCCCAGGGGGAGTATGGCTACACCTTC
CDR3 protein: CASSVDPQGEYGYTF

clone size: many
D gene: NA
V gene: TRBV4-3
J gene: TRBJ2-1
CDR3 DNA: TGCGCCAGCAGCCCCTGGGCTAAGGCAGCAGACAATGAGCAGTTCTTC
CDR3 protein: CASSPWAKAADNEQFF

clone size: NA
D gene: TRBD2
V gene: TRBV12-3/TRBV12-4
J gene: TRBJ2-1
CDR3 DNA: TGTGCCAGCAGCCGCGGACTAGCGGGCAATGAGCAGTTCTTC
CDR3 protein: CASSRGLAGNEQFF

clone size: NA
D gene: TRBD2
V gene: TRBV2
J gene: TRBJ2-1
CDR3 DNA: TGTGCCAGCAGTGCTAGCGGGGGCTACGAGCAGTTCTTC
CDR3 protein: CASSASGGYEQFF

clone size: few
D gene: TRBD2
V gene: TRBV4-1
J gene: TRBJ2-1
CDR3 DNA: TGCGCCAGCAGCCAACGGACTAGCGGGGGGGCGAAGTTCTTC
CDR3 protein: CASSQRTSGGAKFF

clone size: NA
D gene: TRBD2
V gene: TRBV6-2/TRBV6-3
J gene: TRBJ2-5
CDR3 DNA: TGTGCCAGCAGTTACCCCTCTGGGAGCGGGGGGGTAAGAGAGACCCAGTACTTC
CDR3 protein: CASSYPSGSGGVRETQYF

clone size: few
D gene: TRBD1
V gene: TRBV27
J gene: TRBJ1-5
CDR3 DNA: TGTGCCAGCAGTCGGACAGGGAGGGGAAGCAATCAGCCCCAGCATTTT
CDR3 protein: CASSRTGRGSNQPQHF

clone size: many
D gene: NA
V gene: TRBV20-1
J gene: TRBJ2-7
CDR3 DNA: TGCAGTGCGGGTAGGGAATACGAGCAGTACTTC
CDR3 protein: CSAGREYEQYF

clone size: NA
D gene: TRBD2
V gene: TRBV11-3
J gene: TRBJ2-5
CDR3 DNA: TGTGCCAGCAGCTTAGAGGCGGGAGCCGGAGAGACCCAGTACTTC
CDR3 protein: CASSLEAGAGETQYF

clone size: NA
D gene: NA
V gene: TRBV7-3
J gene: TRBJ2-3
CDR3 DNA: TGTGCCAGCAGCTTAATGGGTTCGGGAAACACAGATACGCAGTATTTT
CDR3 protein: CASSLMGSGNTDTQYF

clone size: many
D gene: NA
V gene: TRBV7-2
J gene: TRBJ1-5
CDR3 DNA: TGTGCCAGCAGCTTAGAGGCCAGGGCAGATCAGCCCCAGCATTTT
CDR3 protein: CASSLEARADQPQHF

clone size: few
D gene: TRBD1
V gene: TRBV30
J gene: TRBJ1-1
CDR3 DNA: TGTGCCTGGAGGGACAGGGGGAACACTGAAGCTTTCTTT
CDR3 protein: CAWRDRGNTEAFF

clone size: NA
D gene: NA
V gene: TRBV14
J gene: TRBJ1-4
CDR3 DNA: TGTGCCAGCAGCCAACAGAGAACAACTAATGAAAAACTGTTTTTT
CDR3 protein: CASSQQRTTNEKLFF